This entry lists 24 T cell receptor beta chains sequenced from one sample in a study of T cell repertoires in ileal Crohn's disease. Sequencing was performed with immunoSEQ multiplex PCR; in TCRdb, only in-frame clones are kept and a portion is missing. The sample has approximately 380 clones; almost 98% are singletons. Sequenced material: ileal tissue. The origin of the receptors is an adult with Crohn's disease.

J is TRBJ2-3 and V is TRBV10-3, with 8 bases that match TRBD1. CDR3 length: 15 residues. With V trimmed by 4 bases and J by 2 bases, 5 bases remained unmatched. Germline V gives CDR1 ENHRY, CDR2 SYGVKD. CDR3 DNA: TGTGCCATCAGTGTAAACAGGGGGGTCACAGATACGCAGTATTTT. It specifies CAISVNRGVTDTQYF.

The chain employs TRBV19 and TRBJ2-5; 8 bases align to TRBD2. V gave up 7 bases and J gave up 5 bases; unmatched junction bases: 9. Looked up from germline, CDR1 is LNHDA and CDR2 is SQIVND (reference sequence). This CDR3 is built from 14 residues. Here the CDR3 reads CASTTGGPRETQYF. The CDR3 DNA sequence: TGTGCCAGTACAACGGGGGGGCCTCGGGAGACCCAGTACTTC.

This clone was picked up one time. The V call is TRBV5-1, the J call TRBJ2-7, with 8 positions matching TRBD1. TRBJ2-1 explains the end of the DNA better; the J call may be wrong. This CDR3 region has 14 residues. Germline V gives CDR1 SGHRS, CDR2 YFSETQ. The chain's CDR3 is CASSLAQGAGEQFF. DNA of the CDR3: TGCGCCAGCAGCTTGGCTCAGGGGGCGGGTGAGCAGTTCTTC.

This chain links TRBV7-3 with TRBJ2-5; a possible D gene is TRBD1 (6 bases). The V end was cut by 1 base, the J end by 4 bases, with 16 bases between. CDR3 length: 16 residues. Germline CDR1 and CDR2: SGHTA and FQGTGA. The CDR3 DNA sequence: TGTGCCAGCAGCTTAAAAACAGGGATGATGGGAGAGACCCAGTACTTC. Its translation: CASSLKTGMMGETQYF.

CDR3 residues: CASKVARGGDTQYF. The CDR3 region has the DNA TGTGCCAGTAAGGTCGCACGCGGGGGAGATACGCAGTATTTT. J is TRBJ2-3 and V is TRBV19, with 7 bases lining up with TRBD2. The CDR3 is 14 residues long. J lost 5 bases, V lost 7 bases, and 9 bases had no gene match. Germline lookup yields CDR1 LNHDA and CDR2 SQIVND (reference sequence).

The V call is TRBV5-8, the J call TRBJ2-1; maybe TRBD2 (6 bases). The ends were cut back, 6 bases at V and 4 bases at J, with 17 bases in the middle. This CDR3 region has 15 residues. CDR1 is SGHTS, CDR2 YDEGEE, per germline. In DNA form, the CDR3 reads TGTGCCAGCACCTTTGGCGGGACGGTTTACAATGAGCAGTTCTTC. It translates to CASTFGGTVYNEQFF.

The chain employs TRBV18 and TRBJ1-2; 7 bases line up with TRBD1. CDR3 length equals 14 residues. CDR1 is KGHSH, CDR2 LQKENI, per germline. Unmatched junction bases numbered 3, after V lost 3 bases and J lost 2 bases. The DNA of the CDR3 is TGTGCCAGCTCACCGGGGACAGCAAACTATGGCTACACCTTC. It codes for CASSPGTANYGYTF. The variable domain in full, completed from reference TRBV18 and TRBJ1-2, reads NAGVMQNPRHLVRRRGQEARLRCSPMKGHSHVYWYRQLPEEGLKFMVYLQKENIIDESGMPKERFSAEFPKEGPSILRIQQVVRGDSAAYFCASSPGTANYGYTFGSGTRLTVV.

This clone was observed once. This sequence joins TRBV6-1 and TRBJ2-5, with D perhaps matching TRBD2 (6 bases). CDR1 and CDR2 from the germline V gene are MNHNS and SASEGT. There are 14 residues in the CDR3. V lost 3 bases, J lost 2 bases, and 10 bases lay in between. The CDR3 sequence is CASSDTGRQETQYF. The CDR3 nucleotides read TGTGCCAGCAGTGATACGGGGAGGCAAGAGACCCAGTACTTC.

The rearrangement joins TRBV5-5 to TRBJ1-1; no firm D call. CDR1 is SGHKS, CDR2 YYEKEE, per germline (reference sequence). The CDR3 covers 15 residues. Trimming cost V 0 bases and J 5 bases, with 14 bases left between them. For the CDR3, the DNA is TGTGCCAGCAGCTTGGGACCGGGGAGTGCGACTGAAGCTTTCTTT. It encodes CASSLGPGSATEAFF.

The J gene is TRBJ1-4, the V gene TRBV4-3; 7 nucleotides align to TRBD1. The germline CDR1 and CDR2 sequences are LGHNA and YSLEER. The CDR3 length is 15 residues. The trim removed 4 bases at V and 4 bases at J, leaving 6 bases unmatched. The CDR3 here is CASSLGTAFNEKLFF. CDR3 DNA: TGCGCCAGCAGCCTTGGGACAGCATTTAATGAAAAACTGTTTTTT.

The CDR3: CASSLAGGAGAYEQYF. The CDR3 DNA is TGTGCCAGCAGCTTGGCCGGAGGGGCGGGGGCATACGAGCAGTACTTC. The rearrangement links TRBV5-5 to TRBJ2-7, with D possibly matching TRBD2 (7 bases). V lost 0 bases and J 4 bases, leaving 17 bases between the germline ends. CDR3 length: 16 amino acids. Per germline, CDR1 SGHKS and CDR2 YYEKEE (reference sequence).

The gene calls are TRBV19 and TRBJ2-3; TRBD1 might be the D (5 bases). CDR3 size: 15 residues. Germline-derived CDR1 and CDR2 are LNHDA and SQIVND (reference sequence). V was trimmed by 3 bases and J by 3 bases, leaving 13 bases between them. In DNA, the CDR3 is TGTGCCAGTAGTATGGGGCTGGGCGCGACAGATACGCAGTATTTT. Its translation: CASSMGLGATDTQYF. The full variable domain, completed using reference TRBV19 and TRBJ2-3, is DGGITQSPKYLFRKEGQNVTLSCEQNLNHDAMYWYRQDPGQGLRLIYYSQIVNDFQKGDIAEGYSVSREKKESFPLTVTSAQKNPTAFYLCASSMGLGATDTQYFGPGTRLTVL.

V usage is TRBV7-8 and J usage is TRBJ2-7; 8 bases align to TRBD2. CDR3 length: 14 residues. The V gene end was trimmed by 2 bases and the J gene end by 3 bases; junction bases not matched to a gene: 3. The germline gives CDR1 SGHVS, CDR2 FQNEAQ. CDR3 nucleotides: TGTGCCAGCAGCTTATCGGGGGGGAACTACGAGCAGTACTTC. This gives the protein CASSLSGGNYEQYF.

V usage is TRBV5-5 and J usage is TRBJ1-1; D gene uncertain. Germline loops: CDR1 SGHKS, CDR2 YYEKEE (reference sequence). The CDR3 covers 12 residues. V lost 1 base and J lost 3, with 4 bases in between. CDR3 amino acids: CASSLSYTEAFF. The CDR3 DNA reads TGTGCCAGCAGCTTGTCTTACACTGAAGCTTTCTTT.

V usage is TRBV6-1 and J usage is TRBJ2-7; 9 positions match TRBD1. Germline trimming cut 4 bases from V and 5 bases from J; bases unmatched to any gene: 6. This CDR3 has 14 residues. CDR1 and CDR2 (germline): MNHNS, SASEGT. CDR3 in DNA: TGTGCCAGCAGTGCTTACAGGGGGCCCAACGAGCAGTACTTC. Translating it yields CASSAYRGPNEQYF.

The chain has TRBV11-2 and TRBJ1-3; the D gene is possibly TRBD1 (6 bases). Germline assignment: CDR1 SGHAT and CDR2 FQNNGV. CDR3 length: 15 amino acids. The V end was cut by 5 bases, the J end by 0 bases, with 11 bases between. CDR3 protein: CASSDQGSSGNTIYF. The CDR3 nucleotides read TGTGCCAGCAGCGACCAGGGGAGCTCTGGAAACACCATATATTTT.

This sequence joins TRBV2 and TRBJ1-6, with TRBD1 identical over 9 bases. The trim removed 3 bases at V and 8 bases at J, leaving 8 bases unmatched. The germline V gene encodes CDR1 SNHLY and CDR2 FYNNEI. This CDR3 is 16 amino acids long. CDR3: CASSEAKTGGHSPLHF. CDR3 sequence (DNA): TGTGCCAGCAGTGAGGCGAAAACAGGGGGCCATTCACCCCTCCACTTT.

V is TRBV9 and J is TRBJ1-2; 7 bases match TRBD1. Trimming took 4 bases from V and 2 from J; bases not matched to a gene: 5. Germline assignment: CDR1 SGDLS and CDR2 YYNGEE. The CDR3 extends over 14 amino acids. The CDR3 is CASSPDRLNYGYTF. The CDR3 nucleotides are TGTGCCAGCAGCCCGGACAGGCTCAACTATGGCTACACCTTC.

The CDR3 sequence is CASSLWSESPLHF. The CDR3 DNA is TGTGCCAGCAGCTTGTGGAGCGAGTCACCCCTCCACTTT. This chain connects TRBV6-1 to TRBJ1-6; D call uncertain. The CDR3 sequence is 13 residues long. Germline V gene sequence: CDR1 MNHNS, CDR2 SASEGT. Trimming left V 6 bases short and J 10 bases short, with 13 bases between.

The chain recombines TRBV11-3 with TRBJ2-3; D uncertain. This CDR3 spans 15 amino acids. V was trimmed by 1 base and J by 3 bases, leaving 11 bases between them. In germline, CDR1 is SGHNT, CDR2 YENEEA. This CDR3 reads CASSLGRLKTDTQYF. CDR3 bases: TGTGCCAGCAGCTTAGGGCGGCTGAAAACAGATACGCAGTATTTT.

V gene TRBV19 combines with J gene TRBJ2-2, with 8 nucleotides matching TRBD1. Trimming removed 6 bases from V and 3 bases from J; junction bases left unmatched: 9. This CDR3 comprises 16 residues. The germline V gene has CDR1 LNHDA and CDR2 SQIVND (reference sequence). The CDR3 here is CASRDRGRPYTGELFF. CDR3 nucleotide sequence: TGTGCCAGTAGAGACAGGGGCCGCCCTTACACCGGGGAGCTGTTTTTT.

In DNA form, the CDR3 reads TGTGCCAGCAGTTACAACAGGGGAGGAACCGGGGAGCTGTTTTTT. It is translated as CASSYNRGGTGELFF. The chain recombines TRBV6-5 with TRBJ2-2, with D perhaps TRBD1 (7 bases). The CDR3 length is 15 residues. V lost 2 bases and J lost 5, with 12 bases in between. Germline V CDR1 and CDR2: MNHEY, SVGAGI.

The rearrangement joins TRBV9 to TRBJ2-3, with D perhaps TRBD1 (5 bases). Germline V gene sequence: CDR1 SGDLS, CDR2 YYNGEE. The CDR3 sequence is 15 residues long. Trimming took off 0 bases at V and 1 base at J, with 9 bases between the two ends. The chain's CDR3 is CASSVVDSRTDTQYF. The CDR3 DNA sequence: TGTGCCAGCAGCGTAGTCGACAGCCGCACAGATACGCAGTATTTT.

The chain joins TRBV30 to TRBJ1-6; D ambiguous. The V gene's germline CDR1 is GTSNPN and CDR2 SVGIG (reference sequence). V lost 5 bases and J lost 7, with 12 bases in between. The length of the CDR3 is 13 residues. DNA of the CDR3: TGTGCCTGGGGAGGGCAGTCCAATTCACCCCTCCACTTT. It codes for CAWGGQSNSPLHF. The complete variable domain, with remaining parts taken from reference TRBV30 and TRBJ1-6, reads SQTIHQWPATLVQPVGSPLSLECTVEGTSNPNLYWYRQAAGRGLQLLFYSVGIGQISSEVPQNLSASRPQDRQFILSSKKLLLSDSGFYLCAWGGQSNSPLHFGNGTRLTVT.